A selection of T cell receptor beta chains follows, all from one sample in a study of cytomegalovirus exposure and HLA in healthy donors. Generated by immunoSEQ multiplex PCR, the TCRdb table keeps only in-frame clones and is missing some. The sample contains approximately 300,000 clones, approximately 90% of which appear only once. The source material was PBMCs. Every receptor here comes from a woman aged 25-40 years in good health and CMV-seropositive. The CDR3 runs from the conserved cysteine through the conserved F or W. Fields, in order: clone size, J gene, D gene, V gene, CDR3 DNA, CDR3 protein. A D gene is named only where the DNA matches it firmly. Not every row has a clone size; where given, it reads once, few, many or a size class.

NA	TRBJ2-1	NA	TRBV5-1	TGCGCCAGCAGCTCGGTAGCGAGGTGGGGAAACAATGAGCAGTTCTTC	CASSSVARWGNNEQFF
NA	TRBJ2-1	TRBD1	TRBV29-1	TGCAGCGTTATAAGGACAGGGGGATCCTACAATGAGCAGTTCTTC	CSVIRTGGSYNEQFF
NA	TRBJ1-3	NA	TRBV30	TGTGCCTGGAGTGAGGGTTTTGGAAACACCATATATTTT	CAWSEGFGNTIYF
NA	TRBJ1-5	NA	TRBV4-2	TGTGCCAGCAGCCAAGATCCAGGGGTAGATCAGCCCCAGCATTTT	CASSQDPGVDQPQHF
NA	TRBJ1-3	NA	TRBV6-5	TGTGCCAGCAGTTACTCTGTGGGGGATGCAGGAAACACCATATATTTT	CASSYSVGDAGNTIYF
NA	TRBJ2-7	NA	TRBV5-5	TGTGCCAGCAGCGCGTGGGTGACAGGCCTCGAGCAGTACTTC	CASSAWVTGLEQYF
once	TRBJ2-3	NA	TRBV15	TGTGCCACCAGCAGAGCGCGGGGCGCGAGTTCGTATTTT	CATSRARGASSYF
NA	TRBJ1-4	TRBD1	TRBV6-1	TGTGCCAGCAGTGAACCCGGGACAGGGGGCGAAAAACTGTTTTTT	CASSEPGTGGEKLFF
NA	TRBJ2-5	TRBD1	TRBV11-2	TGTGCCAGCAGCTTAGCCCTACTAGGGACAGGAGGAGGAGAGACCCAGTACTTC	CASSLALLGTGGGETQYF
NA	TRBJ2-3	NA	TRBV18	TGTGCCAGCTCACCTAGTACGGATACGCAGTATTTT	CASSPSTDTQYF
NA	TRBJ2-1	TRBD2	TRBV5-4	TGTGCCAGCAGCCCAGGACTAGCGGGAGTGTACAATGAGCAGTTCTTC	CASSPGLAGVYNEQFF
NA	TRBJ2-7	NA	TRBV6-5	TGTGCCAGCATTGGGTGGGGGGACACCTCCTACGAGCAGTACTTC	CASIGWGDTSYEQYF
NA	TRBJ2-7	TRBD2	TRBV7-6	TGTGCCAGCAGCTCCCATGACTTGAGCGGGGCACGATCAGAGTACGAGCAGTACTTC	CASSSHDLSGARSEYEQYF
NA	TRBJ2-7	NA	TRBV2	TGTGCCAGCATCGACAGGAGATACGAGCAGTACTTC	CASIDRRYEQYF
NA	TRBJ2-7	TRBD1	TRBV5-4	TGTGCCAGCAGCCGATCACCGGGACAGGGTGCCTACGAGCAGTACTTC	CASSRSPGQGAYEQYF
few	TRBJ2-2	NA	TRBV18	TGTGCCAGCTCACCACTGGGGACCGGGGAGCTGTTTTTT	CASSPLGTGELFF
once	TRBJ2-7	NA	TRBV4-2	TGTGCCAGCAGCCAACCGTCCACCTCCTACGAGCAGTACTTC	CASSQPSTSYEQYF
NA	TRBJ1-4	NA	TRBV5-1	TGCGCCAGCAGCACCGGACAGCAGCTTAATGAAAAACTGTTTTTT	CASSTGQQLNEKLFF
NA	TRBJ2-7	NA	TRBV15	TGTGCCACCAGCATCTTCCAGGGGCCCGCCTACGAGCAGTACTTC	CATSIFQGPAYEQYF
NA	TRBJ1-1	TRBD1	TRBV5-4	TGTGCCAGCAGCTTGGGGCAGGGGGTAACTGAAGCTTTCTTT	CASSLGQGVTEAFF
NA	TRBJ1-5	NA	TRBV29-1	TGCGCGGCCGGCAGGGCCAATCAGCCCCAGCATTTT	CAAGRANQPQHF
NA	TRBJ2-7	TRBD1	TRBV6-5	TGTGCCAGCACCTCGGACACAGGGGGCTACGAGCAGTACTTC	CASTSDTGGYEQYF
NA	TRBJ1-1	NA	TRBV25-1	TGTGCCAGCAGTGACACCCTCCTGGGGGCTTTCTTT	CASSDTLLGAFF
NA	TRBJ2-5	TRBD2	TRBV27	TGTGCCAGCTCCCCGGGGACTAGCGGGAGGGTGGAGACCCAGTACTTC	CASSPGTSGRVETQYF
NA	TRBJ2-7	TRBD1	TRBV7-6	TGTGCCAGCAGCCCAGTGATAGACAGGGCCCACGAGCAGTACTTC	CASSPVIDRAHEQYF
NA	TRBJ2-7	TRBD1	TRBV19	TGTGCCAGTAGTGGGACAGTGCCTGTCGAGCAGTACTTC	CASSGTVPVEQYF
NA	TRBJ1-5	NA	TRBV5-1	TGCGCCAGCAGCTTGGGCCAGGCCAATCAGCCCCAGCATTTT	CASSLGQANQPQHF
NA	TRBJ1-2	NA	TRBV28	TGTGCCAGCAGTTTGGCCCGCCGGGGTAACTATGGCTACACCTTC	CASSLARRGNYGYTF
few	TRBJ2-7	NA	TRBV5-1	TGCGCCAGCAGCCCCTCTAACAGGGCCCCCTACGAGCAGTACTTC	CASSPSNRAPYEQYF
NA	TRBJ2-3	NA	TRBV9	TGTGCCAGCAGCGCTCCTGGGGGCCAGGGTGGGTCCACAGATACGCAGTATTTT	CASSAPGGQGGSTDTQYF
NA	TRBJ2-1	TRBD1	TRBV9	TGTGCCAGCAGCGTAGGAGGGGGACAGGTCTACAATGAGCAGTTCTTC	CASSVGGGQVYNEQFF
NA	TRBJ2-1	NA	TRBV4-3	TGCGCCAGCAGCCAAGATATCGTGGGCCGGGGGCAGTTCTTC	CASSQDIVGRGQFF
NA	TRBJ2-7	TRBD1	TRBV5-4	TGTGCCAGCAGCGGCGGACAGGGCTACGAGCAGTACTTC	CASSGGQGYEQYF
NA	TRBJ2-2	NA	TRBV7-7	TGTGCCAGCAGCTTAGAAGGGGGATCCATCCCCGGGGAGCTGTTTTTT	CASSLEGGSIPGELFF
NA	TRBJ2-5	TRBD2	TRBV11-1	TGTGCCAGCAGCAGAACCCTTAGCGGGAGGGCCGGGACCCAGTACTTC	CASSRTLSGRAGTQYF
NA	TRBJ1-1	NA	TRBV7-9	TGTGCCAGCAGCGCTCCACCGAACACTGAAGCTTTCTTT	CASSAPPNTEAFF
NA	TRBJ1-1	TRBD1	TRBV5-1	TGCGCCAGCAGCTTGACCGGGGGAAACAGGGGGAACACTGAAGCTTTCTTT	CASSLTGGNRGNTEAFF
NA	TRBJ1-1	TRBD1	TRBV14	TGTGCCAGCAGCCTCAGGACAGGTTTGAACACTGAAGCTTTCTTT	CASSLRTGLNTEAFF
NA	TRBJ2-4	NA	TRBV2	TGTGCCGGATCGGGTTTACAAAACATTCAGTACTTC	CAGSGLQNIQYF
NA	TRBJ1-2	TRBD1	TRBV15	TGTGCCACCAGCAGACGTACTACAGGGGATGGCTACACCTTC	CATSRRTTGDGYTF
NA	TRBJ2-7	TRBD1	TRBV5-5	TGTGCCAGCAGCACCCGGACAGGGTACGAGCAGTACTTC	CASSTRTGYEQYF
NA	TRBJ2-7	TRBD1	TRBV15	TGTGCCACCAGCAGAGCCCCCGACAGGGGTTCCTACGAGCAGTACTTC	CATSRAPDRGSYEQYF
few	TRBJ2-5	TRBD2	TRBV5-1	TGCGCCAGCAGCTTGGCCGCTTCGGGAGGGGGCCAAGAGACCCAGTACTTC	CASSLAASGGGQETQYF
NA	TRBJ2-2	TRBD2	TRBV6-1	TGTGCCAGCAGTGAACGCGGGGGTGGAGGTGAGCTGTTTTTT	CASSERGGGGELFF
NA	TRBJ2-2	NA	TRBV5-1	TGCGCCAGCAGGGACTTAGGGGCCGGGGAGCTGTTTTTT	CASRDLGAGELFF
NA	TRBJ2-3	TRBD2	TRBV4-3	TGCGCCAGCAGCCATACTAGCGGGAGCGCAGATACGCAGTATTTT	CASSHTSGSADTQYF
NA	TRBJ2-3	TRBD1	TRBV2	TGTGCCAGCAGCCGGACAGGGTTTGAAGATACGCAGTATTTT	CASSRTGFEDTQYF
NA	TRBJ1-2	NA	TRBV28	TGTGCCAGCAGTTTTTTGGGGGAACTCTATGGCTACACCTTC	CASSFLGELYGYTF
NA	TRBJ2-1	TRBD1	TRBV4-3	TGCGCCAGCAGCCAAGGACAGGGGGCCTATGAGCAGTTCTTC	CASSQGQGAYEQFF
NA	TRBJ1-3	NA	TRBV27	TGTGCCAGCCCCAACCCCTCTGGAAACACCATATATTTT	CASPNPSGNTIYF
NA	TRBJ2-2	TRBD2	TRBV29-1	TGCAGGGTTTTAGCGGGACTATCGAACACCGGGGAGCTGTTTTTT	CRVLAGLSNTGELFF
NA	TRBJ2-5	TRBD2	TRBV15	TGTGCCACCAGCCGAGGGACTAGCGGGGGAAGGCAGACCCAGTACTTC	CATSRGTSGGRQTQYF
NA	TRBJ2-7	NA	TRBV5-6	TGTGCCAGCAGCTTTGGCGGAGAGGACGAGCAGTACTTC	CASSFGGEDEQYF
NA	TRBJ2-3	NA	TRBV14	TGTGCCAGTAGATACAGGGTAGACACAGATACGCAGTATTTT	CASRYRVDTDTQYF
NA	TRBJ2-5	NA	TRBV5-1	TGCGCCAGCAGAGGAGGACAGATTGCGTACCAAGAGACCCAGTACTTC	CASRGGQIAYQETQYF
NA	TRBJ1-5	NA	TRBV7-9	TGTGCCAGCAGCTTAGAACCGGTAGGGGTCCTTGGGTGGCAGCCCCAGCATTTT	CASSLEPVGVLGWQPQHF
NA	TRBJ2-7	TRBD2	TRBV7-8	TGTGCCAGCAGCCAAGGACTAGCGGGTGACTACGAGCAGTACTTC	CASSQGLAGDYEQYF
NA	TRBJ2-5	TRBD2	TRBV13	TGTGCCAGCAGCTTGGGACTAGCGGTCCAAGAGACCCAGTACTTC	CASSLGLAVQETQYF
NA	TRBJ1-2	TRBD1	TRBV28	TGTGCCAGCAGGAATCCAGGGGGAGTTAACTATGGCTACACCTTC	CASRNPGGVNYGYTF